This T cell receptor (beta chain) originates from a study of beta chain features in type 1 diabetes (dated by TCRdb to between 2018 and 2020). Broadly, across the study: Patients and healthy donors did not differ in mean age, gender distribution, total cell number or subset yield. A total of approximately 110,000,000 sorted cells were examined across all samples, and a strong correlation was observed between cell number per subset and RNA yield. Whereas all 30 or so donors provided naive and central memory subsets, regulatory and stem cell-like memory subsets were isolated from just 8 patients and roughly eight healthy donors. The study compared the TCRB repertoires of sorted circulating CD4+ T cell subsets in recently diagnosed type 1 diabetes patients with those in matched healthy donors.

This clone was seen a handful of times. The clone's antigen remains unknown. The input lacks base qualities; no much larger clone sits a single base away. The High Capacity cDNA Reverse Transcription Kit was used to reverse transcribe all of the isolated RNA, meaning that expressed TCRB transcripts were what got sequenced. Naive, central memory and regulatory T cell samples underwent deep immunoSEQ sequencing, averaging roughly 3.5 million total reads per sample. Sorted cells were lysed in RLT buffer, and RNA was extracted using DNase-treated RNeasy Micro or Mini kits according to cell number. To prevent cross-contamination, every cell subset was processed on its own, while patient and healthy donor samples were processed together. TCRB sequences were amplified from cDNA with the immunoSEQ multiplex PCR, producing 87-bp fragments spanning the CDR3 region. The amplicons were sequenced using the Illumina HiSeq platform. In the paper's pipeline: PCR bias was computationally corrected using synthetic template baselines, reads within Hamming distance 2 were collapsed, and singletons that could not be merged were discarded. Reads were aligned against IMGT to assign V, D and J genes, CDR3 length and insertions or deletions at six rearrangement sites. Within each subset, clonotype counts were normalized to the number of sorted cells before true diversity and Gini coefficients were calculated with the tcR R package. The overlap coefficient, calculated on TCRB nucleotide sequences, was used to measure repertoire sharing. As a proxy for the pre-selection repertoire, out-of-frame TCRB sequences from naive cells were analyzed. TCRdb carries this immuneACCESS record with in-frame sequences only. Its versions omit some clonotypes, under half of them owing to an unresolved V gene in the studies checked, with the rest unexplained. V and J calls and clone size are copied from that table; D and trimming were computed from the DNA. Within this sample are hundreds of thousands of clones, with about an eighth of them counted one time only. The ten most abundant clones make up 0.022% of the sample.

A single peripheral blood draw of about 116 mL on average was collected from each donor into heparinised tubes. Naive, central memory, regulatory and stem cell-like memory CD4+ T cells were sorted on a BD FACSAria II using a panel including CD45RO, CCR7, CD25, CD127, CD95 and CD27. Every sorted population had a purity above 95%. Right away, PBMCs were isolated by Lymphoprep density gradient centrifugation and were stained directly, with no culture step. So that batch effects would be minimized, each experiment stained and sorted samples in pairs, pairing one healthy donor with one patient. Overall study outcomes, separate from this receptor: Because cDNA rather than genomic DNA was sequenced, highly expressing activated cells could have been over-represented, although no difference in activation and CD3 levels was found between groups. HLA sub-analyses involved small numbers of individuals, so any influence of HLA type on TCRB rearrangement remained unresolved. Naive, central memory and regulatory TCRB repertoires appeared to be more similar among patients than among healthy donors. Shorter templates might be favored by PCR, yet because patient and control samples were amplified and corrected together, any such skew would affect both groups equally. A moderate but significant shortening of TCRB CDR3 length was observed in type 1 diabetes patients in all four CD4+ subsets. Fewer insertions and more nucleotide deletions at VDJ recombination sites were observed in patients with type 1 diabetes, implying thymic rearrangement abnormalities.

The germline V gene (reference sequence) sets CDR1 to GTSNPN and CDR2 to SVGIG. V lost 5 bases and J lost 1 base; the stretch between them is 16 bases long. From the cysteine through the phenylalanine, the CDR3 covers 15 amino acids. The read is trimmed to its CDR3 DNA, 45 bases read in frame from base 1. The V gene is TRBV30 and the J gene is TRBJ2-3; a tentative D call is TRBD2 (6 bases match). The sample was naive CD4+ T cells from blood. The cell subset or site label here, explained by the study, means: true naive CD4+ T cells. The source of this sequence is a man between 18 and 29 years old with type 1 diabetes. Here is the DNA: TGTGCCTGGGGGGGGACGGGATCTGGCACAGATACGCAGTATTTT. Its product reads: CAWGGTGSGTDTQYF.